The rows below give T cell receptor beta chains drawn from one sample of a study of cytomegalovirus exposure and HLA in healthy donors. Here immunoSEQ multiplex PCR was the method, and the copy in TCRdb shows in-frame clones only, minus some. The table has some 150,000 clones, 65% to 90% seen once; the top ten hold about 10%. The sample comprised PBMCs. These receptors came from a man between 50 and 59 years old in good health and CMV-seropositive. Both conserved end residues are part of each CDR3. Fields, in order: D gene, J gene, V gene, clone size, CDR3 protein, CDR3 DNA. D genes are given only for firm matches. Size is stated for part of the rows, as once, few or many counts, or as a class when the clone is expanded.

d_gene: TRBD1
j_gene: TRBJ1-2
v_gene: TRBV7-2
abundance: -
CDR3aa: CASSFPGGNGYTF
CDR3nt: TGTGCCAGCAGCTTCCCAGGGGGCAATGGCTACACCTTC

d_gene: -
j_gene: TRBJ2-7
v_gene: TRBV25-1
abundance: few
CDR3aa: CASSVQVGYEQYF
CDR3nt: TGTGCCAGCAGTGTTCAGGTGGGTTACGAGCAGTACTTC

d_gene: -
j_gene: TRBJ2-7
v_gene: TRBV7-2
abundance: -
CDR3aa: CASSFAPREEQYF
CDR3nt: TGTGCCAGCAGCTTTGCGCCACGGGAGGAGCAGTACTTC

d_gene: TRBD2
j_gene: TRBJ2-3
v_gene: TRBV30
abundance: -
CDR3aa: CAWSSGTRTDTQYF
CDR3nt: TGTGCCTGGTCATCCGGGACTAGGACAGATACGCAGTATTTT

d_gene: TRBD2
j_gene: TRBJ2-7
v_gene: TRBV11-2
abundance: -
CDR3aa: CASSLLVGTTRQEQYF
CDR3nt: TGTGCCAGCAGCTTATTGGTGGGGACTACCCGTCAAGAGCAGTACTTC

d_gene: TRBD1
j_gene: TRBJ1-4
v_gene: TRBV15
abundance: few
CDR3aa: CATSGPGQGTEKLFF
CDR3nt: TGTGCCACCAGCGGTCCGGGACAGGGTACTGAAAAACTGTTTTTT

d_gene: -
j_gene: TRBJ2-5
v_gene: TRBV19
abundance: -
CDR3aa: CASTRTGQETQYF
CDR3nt: TGTGCCAGTACCCGGACTGGGCAAGAGACCCAGTACTTC

d_gene: -
j_gene: TRBJ1-2
v_gene: TRBV19
abundance: -
CDR3aa: CASTTTLVYGYTF
CDR3nt: TGTGCCAGTACCACTACACTCGTATATGGCTACACCTTC

d_gene: TRBD1
j_gene: TRBJ1-1
v_gene: TRBV30
abundance: -
CDR3aa: CAGHPGTGDTEAFF
CDR3nt: TGTGCCGGGCACCCCGGGACAGGGGACACTGAAGCTTTCTTT

d_gene: TRBD1
j_gene: TRBJ1-2
v_gene: TRBV30
abundance: once
CDR3aa: CAWILSGGSYGYTF
CDR3nt: TGTGCCTGGATTCTGTCAGGGGGCAGTTATGGCTACACCTTC

d_gene: TRBD1
j_gene: TRBJ2-5
v_gene: TRBV30
abundance: -
CDR3aa: CAWSSNRGRQETQYF
CDR3nt: TGTGCCTGGAGTAGCAACAGGGGGCGGCAAGAGACCCAGTACTTC

d_gene: TRBD1
j_gene: TRBJ1-4
v_gene: TRBV7-2
abundance: -
CDR3aa: CASSFDRGSEKLFF
CDR3nt: TGTGCCAGCAGCTTTGACAGGGGTAGTGAAAAACTGTTTTTT

d_gene: -
j_gene: TRBJ2-7
v_gene: TRBV6-5
abundance: -
CDR3aa: CASRQTGFGEQYF
CDR3nt: TGTGCCAGCAGGCAAACAGGGTTTGGAGAGCAGTACTTC

d_gene: TRBD2
j_gene: TRBJ2-7
v_gene: TRBV6-6
abundance: once
CDR3aa: CASSYGTRSYEQYF
CDR3nt: TGTGCCAGCAGTTACGGGACTAGGAGCTACGAGCAGTACTTC

d_gene: -
j_gene: TRBJ1-3
v_gene: TRBV6-1
abundance: -
CDR3aa: CASSEGISSGNTIYF
CDR3nt: TGTGCCAGCAGTGAAGGTATATCCTCTGGAAACACCATATATTTT

d_gene: TRBD1
j_gene: TRBJ2-7
v_gene: TRBV9
abundance: -
CDR3aa: CASSSAGTGKPYEQYF
CDR3nt: TGTGCCAGCAGCTCAGCCGGGACAGGGAAACCCTACGAGCAGTACTTC

d_gene: TRBD1
j_gene: TRBJ1-5
v_gene: TRBV29-1
abundance: -
CDR3aa: CSVAAGGYQPQHF
CDR3nt: TGCAGCGTTGCGGCAGGGGGTTATCAGCCCCAGCATTTT

d_gene: TRBD1
j_gene: TRBJ1-2
v_gene: TRBV5-4
abundance: -
CDR3aa: CASRPGTATYSQVYGYTF
CDR3nt: TGTGCCAGCAGACCAGGGACAGCCACTTACTCACAAGTCTATGGCTACACCTTC

d_gene: TRBD2
j_gene: TRBJ2-7
v_gene: TRBV28
abundance: -
CDR3aa: CASSFRGSGDEQYF
CDR3nt: TGTGCCAGCAGTTTCCGGGGAAGCGGGGACGAGCAGTACTTC

d_gene: TRBD1
j_gene: TRBJ1-1
v_gene: TRBV6-1
abundance: -
CDR3aa: CASSLGTANTEAFF
CDR3nt: TGTGCCAGCTCCTTAGGGACAGCCAACACTGAAGCTTTCTTT

d_gene: TRBD1
j_gene: TRBJ1-1
v_gene: TRBV28
abundance: -
CDR3aa: CASSDRGPTEAFF
CDR3nt: TGTGCCAGCTCCGACAGGGGGCCCACTGAAGCTTTCTTT

d_gene: -
j_gene: TRBJ1-5
v_gene: TRBV11-3
abundance: -
CDR3aa: CASSLVGPTVGGPQHF
CDR3nt: TGTGCCAGCAGCTTAGTGGGACCGACTGTGGGGGGGCCCCAGCATTTT

d_gene: -
j_gene: TRBJ1-2
v_gene: TRBV11-2
abundance: -
CDR3aa: CASSLDRNRPTYGYTF
CDR3nt: TGTGCCAGCAGCTTAGATCGGAACAGACCGACCTATGGCTACACCTTC

d_gene: TRBD1
j_gene: TRBJ2-7
v_gene: TRBV6-5
abundance: -
CDR3aa: CASTTGTDSYEQYF
CDR3nt: TGTGCCAGCACCACCGGGACAGACTCCTACGAGCAGTACTTC

d_gene: -
j_gene: TRBJ1-2
v_gene: TRBV28
abundance: -
CDR3aa: CASSQSTDSYGYTF
CDR3nt: TGTGCCAGCAGTCAGTCGACTGATTCCTATGGCTACACCTTC

d_gene: TRBD1
j_gene: TRBJ2-5
v_gene: TRBV4-1
abundance: -
CDR3aa: CASSQRDSQETQYF
CDR3nt: TGCGCCAGCAGCCAGAGGGACAGCCAAGAGACCCAGTACTTC

d_gene: -
j_gene: TRBJ2-2
v_gene: TRBV12-1
abundance: -
CDR3aa: CASSFAFCGGSGELFF
CDR3nt: TGTGCCAGCAGCTTTGCGTTTTGCGGGGGGTCCGGGGAGCTGTTTTTT

d_gene: TRBD2
j_gene: TRBJ2-3
v_gene: TRBV5-1
abundance: -
CDR3aa: CASSVSGGADTQYF
CDR3nt: TGCGCCAGCAGCGTTAGCGGGGGGGCAGATACGCAGTATTTT

d_gene: TRBD1
j_gene: TRBJ2-7
v_gene: TRBV11-1
abundance: -
CDR3aa: CASSLTTGGEFYEQYF
CDR3nt: TGTGCCAGCAGCCTAACGACAGGGGGCGAGTTCTACGAGCAGTACTTC

d_gene: -
j_gene: TRBJ2-1
v_gene: TRBV5-1
abundance: -
CDR3aa: CASSLALARGGNEQFF
CDR3nt: TGCGCCAGCAGCTTGGCCTTAGCTAGGGGGGGCAATGAGCAGTTCTTC

d_gene: -
j_gene: TRBJ1-6
v_gene: TRBV30
abundance: -
CDR3aa: CAWRAGRGNSPLHF
CDR3nt: TGTGCCTGGAGGGCGGGCAGGGGTAATTCACCCCTCCACTTT

d_gene: TRBD2
j_gene: TRBJ2-5
v_gene: TRBV29-1
abundance: -
CDR3aa: CSVFPGLAGETQYF
CDR3nt: TGCAGCGTCTTCCCCGGACTAGCGGGAGAGACCCAGTACTTC

d_gene: TRBD1
j_gene: TRBJ2-2
v_gene: TRBV6-1
abundance: -
CDR3aa: CASSEPNLTGVGELFF
CDR3nt: TGTGCCAGCAGTGAGCCAAACTTGACAGGGGTCGGGGAGCTGTTTTTT

d_gene: -
j_gene: TRBJ2-7
v_gene: TRBV10-3
abundance: -
CDR3aa: CAISRDISSYEQYF
CDR3nt: TGTGCCATCAGCCGGGATATTAGCTCCTACGAGCAGTACTTC

d_gene: TRBD2
j_gene: TRBJ2-1
v_gene: TRBV12-5
abundance: -
CDR3aa: CASGLVTGLAGGPSYNEQFF
CDR3nt: TGTGCTAGTGGTTTGGTAACGGGACTAGCGGGAGGGCCCTCCTACAATGAGCAGTTCTTC

d_gene: TRBD1
j_gene: TRBJ1-2
v_gene: TRBV19
abundance: few
CDR3aa: CASTPQGRGYGYTF
CDR3nt: TGTGCCAGTACCCCACAGGGGCGAGGCTATGGCTACACCTTC

d_gene: -
j_gene: TRBJ1-2
v_gene: TRBV6-1
abundance: -
CDR3aa: CASSPGRFGYGYTF
CDR3nt: TGTGCCAGCAGTCCAGGGCGCTTCGGCTATGGCTACACCTTC

d_gene: -
j_gene: TRBJ2-2
v_gene: TRBV6-5
abundance: -
CDR3aa: CASSYSQNTGELFF
CDR3nt: TGTGCCAGCAGTTACTCACAGAACACCGGGGAGCTGTTTTTT

d_gene: TRBD1
j_gene: TRBJ2-5
v_gene: TRBV7-9
abundance: -
CDR3aa: CASSYDRAVETQYF
CDR3nt: TGTGCCAGCAGCTATGACAGGGCTGTGGAGACCCAGTACTTC

d_gene: TRBD1
j_gene: TRBJ2-3
v_gene: TRBV16
abundance: -
CDR3aa: CASSPGQGGDTQYF
CDR3nt: TGTGCCAGCAGCCCTGGACAGGGAGGCGATACGCAGTATTTT

d_gene: TRBD1
j_gene: TRBJ2-2
v_gene: TRBV30
abundance: few
CDR3aa: CAFPGTGGDGELFF
CDR3nt: TGTGCCTTTCCCGGGACAGGGGGAGACGGGGAGCTGTTTTTT

d_gene: TRBD2
j_gene: TRBJ2-3
v_gene: TRBV9
abundance: once
CDR3aa: CASTGGGTSGTQYF
CDR3nt: TGTGCCAGCACCGGCGGGGGGACCAGCGGCACGCAGTATTTT

d_gene: TRBD1
j_gene: TRBJ1-5
v_gene: TRBV27
abundance: -
CDR3aa: CASSLRTGGNQPQHF
CDR3nt: TGTGCCAGCAGTTTAAGGACAGGGGGTAATCAGCCCCAGCATTTT

d_gene: -
j_gene: TRBJ2-5
v_gene: TRBV19
abundance: -
CDR3aa: CASSIGQQETQYF
CDR3nt: TGTGCCAGTAGTATAGGACAGCAAGAGACCCAGTACTTC

d_gene: TRBD1
j_gene: TRBJ2-7
v_gene: TRBV6-6
abundance: -
CDR3aa: CASRTGTAPYEQYF
CDR3nt: TGTGCCAGCAGGACCGGGACAGCACCCTACGAGCAGTACTTC

d_gene: TRBD1
j_gene: TRBJ2-7
v_gene: TRBV7-9
abundance: -
CDR3aa: CASRLIGTGGSEQYF
CDR3nt: TGTGCCAGCAGGCTCATCGGGACAGGGGGCTCCGAGCAGTACTTC

d_gene: -
j_gene: TRBJ1-1
v_gene: TRBV28
abundance: -
CDR3aa: CASTAPPGEAFF
CDR3nt: TGTGCCAGCACTGCTCCCCCAGGCGAAGCTTTCTTT

d_gene: TRBD2
j_gene: TRBJ2-1
v_gene: TRBV18
abundance: -
CDR3aa: CASSPPVTSGRDEQFF
CDR3nt: TGTGCCAGCTCACCACCGGTAACTAGCGGCCGCGATGAGCAGTTCTTC